The 29 T cell receptor beta chains reported below all come from one sample, sequenced in a study of T cell repertoires in cytomegalovirus infection. Each CDR3 protein gets one entry after TCRdb re-called the reads with MiXCR. This table holds about 60,000 distinct CDR3 sequences, just over 20% found once. These receptors lack a known antigen. Sequenced material: CD8+ T cells from cultured PBMCs, taken from culture after CMV antigen stimulation. These receptors were obtained from a human donor in good health (CMV status not recorded). Some clones in this sample may be carry-over from other donors' samples.

A few counts support this clonotype. The genes are TRBV9 and TRBJ1-2; no reliable D call. CDR1 SGDLS and CDR2 YYNGEE come from the germline V gene. The ends were cut back, 3 bases at V and 5 bases at J, with 5 bases in the middle. This CDR3 region has 11 residues. The CDR3 here is CASSARYGYTF. As DNA, the CDR3 is TGTGCCAGCAGCGCCCGATATGGCTACACCTTC. Full variable domain (remainder filled in from reference TRBV9 and TRBJ1-2): DSGVTQTPKHLITATGQRVTLRCSPRSGDLSVYWYQQSLDQGLQFLIQYYNGEERAKGNILERFSAQQFPDLHSELNLSSLELGDSALYFCASSARYGYTFGSGTRLTVV.

This clonotype has only a few counts. The chain employs TRBV7-2 and TRBJ2-1; D is undetermined. Germline V lookup: CDR1 SGHTA, CDR2 FQGNSA. The CDR3 runs to 15 residues. Trimming took 2 bases from V and 4 from J, leaving 12 bases between them. Written as DNA, the CDR3 is TGTGCCAGCAGCTTAAAAACAAGACAATACAATGAGCAGTTCTTC. Protein sequence: CASSLKTRQYNEQFF.

The V and J genes are TRBV7-2 and TRBJ2-1, with 9 bases aligning to TRBD2. The germline V gene encodes CDR1 SGHTA and CDR2 FQGNSA. The V gene end was trimmed by 7 bases and the J gene end by 9 bases; junction bases not matched to a gene: 13. CDR3 size: 15 residues. The CDR3 region is CASTSRGGGAFEQFF. As DNA, the CDR3 is TGTGCCAGCACCTCGAGGGGCGGGGGGGCCTTTGAGCAGTTCTTC.

This clonotype was seen more than once but under ten times. The genes are TRBV7-2 and TRBJ1-1; D is possibly TRBD1 (6 bases). V was pared by 5 bases and J by 0 bases, with 13 bases between. Germline-derived CDR1 and CDR2 are SGHTA and FQGNSA. CDR3 length: 15 residues. The CDR3 reads CASSHPRGLNTEAFF. Here the CDR3 DNA reads TGTGCCAGCAGCCATCCTAGGGGGTTGAACACTGAAGCTTTCTTT.

The sample holds many counts of this clonotype. V and J are TRBV7-2 and TRBJ1-2; D might be TRBD1 (6 bases). The CDR3 covers 13 residues. The V gene's germline CDR1 is SGHTA and CDR2 FQGNSA. Between the trimmed V and J ends, which lost 3 bases and 4 bases, there was a span of 9 bases. The CDR3 sequence is CASSFGGGYGYTF. The CDR3 nucleotides read TGTGCCAGCAGCTTCGGAGGGGGCTATGGCTACACCTTC. The variable domain in full, with the rest retrieved from reference TRBV7-2 and TRBJ1-2, is GAGVSQSPSNKVTEKGKDVELRCDPISGHTALYWYRQSLGQGLEFLIYFQGNSAPDKSGLPSDRFSAERTGGSVSTLTIQRTQQEDSAVYLCASSFGGGYGYTFGSGTRLTVV.

This clonotype has only a few counts. V is TRBV12-3 or TRBV12-4 and J is TRBJ2-7; D not resolved. V was pared by 3 bases and J by 2 bases, with 8 bases between. The CDR3 is made up of 13 amino acids. The CDR3 spells CASSFDNAYEQYF. DNA of the CDR3: TGTGCCAGCAGTTTTGACAATGCCTACGAGCAGTACTTC.

The chain is built from TRBV6-6 and TRBJ2-5, with D perhaps TRBD2 (6 bases). This CDR3 contains 12 residues. V was pared by 10 bases and J by 7 bases, with 16 bases between. The germline gives CDR1 MNHNY, CDR2 SVGAGI (reference sequence). The DNA for the CDR3 is TGTGCCATTTCGGGACTCGCCGTGACCCAGTACTTC. Encoded protein: CAISGLAVTQYF.

This clonotype was seen more than once but under ten times. The chain joins TRBV10-3 to TRBJ1-1; no definite D call. Trimming cost V 6 bases and J 4 bases, with 6 bases left between them. Germline loops: CDR1 ENHRY, CDR2 SYGVKD. The CDR3 totals 11 residues. The CDR3 DNA sequence: TGTGCCATCAGCGATGCCACTGAAGCTTTCTTT. Amino acid sequence: CAISDATEAFF.

The V gene is TRBV7-2, the J gene TRBJ2-3, with TRBD1 identical over 8 bases. In germline, CDR1 is SGHTA, CDR2 FQGNSA. The ends lost 0 bases at V and 3 bases at J; junction bases unmatched: 2. This CDR3 has 15 amino acids. CDR3 in amino acids: CASSLADRVTDTQYF. The CDR3, as DNA: TGTGCCAGCAGCTTAGCGGACAGGGTGACAGATACGCAGTATTTT.

The chain employs TRBV6-2 or TRBV6-3 and TRBJ2-1, with a possible D match to TRBD1 (6 bases). The CDR3 loop spans 14 amino acids. Germline V lookup: CDR1 MNHEY, CDR2 SVGEGT. V dropped 10 bases and J dropped 2 bases, with 15 bases sitting between them. The CDR3 region has the DNA TGTGCCACTTGGTGGGGGCCTACCTACAATGAGCAGTTCTTC. The encoded protein is CATWWGPTYNEQFF.

This clonotype was seen a few times. The chain is built from TRBV5-1 and TRBJ1-4, with 10 bases fitting TRBD1. Germline V gene data show CDR1 as SGHRS and CDR2 as YFSETQ. Germline trimming cut 1 base from V and 7 bases from J; bases unmatched to any gene: 10. This CDR3 has 17 residues. The CDR3, as DNA: TGCGCCAGCAGCTTGCGGACAGGGGGATTTACTCGTGAAAAACTGTTTTTT. Amino acids: CASSLRTGGFTREKLFF.

The chain combines TRBV27 with TRBJ2-7, with D perhaps TRBD2 (6 bases). The CDR3 is 14 residues long. Germline assignment: CDR1 MNHEY and CDR2 SMNVEV (reference sequence). V lost 6 bases, J lost 1 base, and 13 bases lay in between. CDR3 region: CASSRGVLSYEQYF. CDR3 nucleotide sequence: TGTGCCAGCAGCCGCGGGGTATTATCCTACGAGCAGTACTTC.

The genes are TRBV7-8 and TRBJ1-5; perhaps TRBD1 as D (5 bases). CDR1 is SGHVS and CDR2 is FQNEAQ in the germline V gene. The CDR3 contains 17 residues. V was shortened by 5 bases and J by 2 bases, with 19 bases between the two germline ends. The CDR3 loop reads CASSPKRTPGGNQPQHF. The CDR3 coding sequence is TGTGCCAGCAGCCCGAAGCGAACTCCGGGGGGCAATCAGCCCCAGCATTTT.

The chain has TRBV7-2 and TRBJ2-7, with unresolved D. Germline V gene lookup returns CDR1 SGHTA and CDR2 FQGNSA. The CDR3 runs to 11 residues. V lost 10 bases to trimming and J lost 0 bases, with 7 bases between them. In nucleotides, the CDR3 is TGTGCCATGCTCCCCTCCTACGAGCAGTACTTC. It yields the protein CAMLPSYEQYF. The full variable domain, rest sourced from reference TRBV7-2 and TRBJ2-7, is GAGVSQSPSNKVTEKGKDVELRCDPISGHTALYWYRQSLGQGLEFLIYFQGNSAPDKSGLPSDRFSAERTGGSVSTLTIQRTQQEDSAVYLCAMLPSYEQYFGPGTRLTVT.

This clonotype occurred a few times. The rearrangement joins TRBV4-1 to TRBJ2-5; D unresolved. The CDR3 is made up of 16 amino acids. Trimming shortened V by 0 bases and J by 4 bases, and 15 bases separated the two germline ends. The V gene's germline CDR1 is MGHRA and CDR2 YSYEKL. CDR3 nucleotides: TGCGCCAGCAGCCAAGATCGGGTACAGAACGGAGAGACCCAGTACTTC. The encoded protein is CASSQDRVQNGETQYF.

This clonotype turned up a few times. The chain recombines TRBV7-6 with TRBJ2-3; 11 nucleotides line up with TRBD2. Looked up from germline, CDR1 is SGHVS and CDR2 is FNYEAQ. The CDR3 length is 19 residues. Trimming at V came to 0 bases and at J to 4 bases, leaving 12 bases not matched to a gene. CDR3 protein: CASSLALGTSGPGADTQYF. CDR3 nucleotides: TGTGCCAGCAGCTTAGCGCTTGGGACTAGCGGCCCAGGGGCAGATACGCAGTATTTT.

The V and J genes are TRBV7-9 and TRBJ2-7, with 12 positions matching TRBD2. CDR1 SEHNR and CDR2 FQNEAQ come from the germline V gene (reference sequence). There are 16 residues in the CDR3. V trimming: 5 bases; J trimming: 2 bases; junction bases outside the gene matches: 7. The CDR3 is CASSDRTSGGTYEQYF. As DNA, the CDR3 is TGTGCCAGCAGCGACAGAACTAGCGGGGGGACCTACGAGCAGTACTTC.

V gene TRBV5-8 combines with J gene TRBJ2-2, with 13 bases that match TRBD2. V was clipped by 4 bases and J by 5 bases; unmatched bases: 8. Germline lookup yields CDR1 SGHTS and CDR2 YDEGEE. CDR3 length equals 17 residues. CDR3 sequence: CASSRGLAGVGTGELFF. As DNA, the CDR3 is TGTGCCAGCAGCCGCGGACTAGCGGGGGTCGGGACCGGGGAGCTGTTTTTT.

This clonotype was found a few times. The J gene is TRBJ2-1, the V gene TRBV4-1, with D uncertain. Germline lookup yields CDR1 MGHRA and CDR2 YSYEKL. The ends were cut back, 1 base at V and 7 bases at J, with 5 bases in the middle. The CDR3 spans 12 residues. The DNA of the CDR3 is TGCGCCAGCAGCCAAGGGAGAAATGAGCAGTTCTTC. Encoded protein: CASSQGRNEQFF.

The chain employs TRBV29-1 and TRBJ2-5, with D possibly being TRBD1 (6 bases). The CDR3 has 14 residues. Germline CDR1 SQVTM, CDR2 ANQGSEA. Trimming removed 6 bases at V and 4 bases at J, with 18 bases between. The CDR3 nucleotides are TGCAGCGTCGTCCTACAGGGTTTTGGAGAGACCCAGTACTTC. As protein: CSVVLQGFGETQYF. Using reference TRBV29-1 and TRBJ2-5 for the parts outside the CDR3, the full variable domain is SAVISQKPSRDICQRGTSLTIQCQVDSQVTMMFWYRQQPGQSLTLIATANQGSEATYESGFVIDKFPISRPNLTFSTLTVSNMSPEDSSIYLCSVVLQGFGETQYFGPGTRLLVL.

This sequence joins TRBV4-3 and TRBJ2-4; TRBD2 aligns across 8 bases. CDR3 length: 14 residues. Trimming removed 1 base from V and 12 bases from J; junction bases left unmatched: 8. The V gene's germline CDR1 is LGHNA and CDR2 YSLEER. The CDR3 here is CASSQGLGLVSQYF. In DNA, the CDR3 is TGCGCCAGCAGCCAAGGGTTGGGACTAGTCTCTCAGTACTTC.

In this sample, this clonotype turned up many times. The rearrangement links TRBV12-3 or TRBV12-4 to TRBJ1-5; 7 nucleotides line up with TRBD1. CDR3 size: 16 residues. Losses at the gene ends were 5 bases for V and 0 bases for J; bases not matched to a gene: 7. CDR3 loop: CASSDGTVHSNQPQHF. CDR3 nucleotide sequence: TGTGCCAGCAGTGATGGGACAGTCCATAGCAATCAGCCCCAGCATTTT.

This chain connects TRBV7-6 to TRBJ2-7; no reliable D call. Germline CDR1 is SGHVS and CDR2 is FNYEAQ. The CDR3 has 15 residues. V lost 1 base and J 3 bases, leaving 13 bases between the germline ends. CDR3 DNA sequence: TGTGCCAGCAGCTTAGGATCTGCGGAAATCTACGAGCAGTACTTC. This codes for CASSLGSAEIYEQYF.

The chain uses TRBV12-3 or TRBV12-4 and TRBJ2-7; no definite D call. The CDR3 covers 14 residues. V was pared by 5 bases and J by 0 bases, with 11 bases between. CDR3 sequence: CASSPRMVSYEQYF. The CDR3 region has the DNA TGTGCCAGCAGTCCGCGGATGGTCTCCTACGAGCAGTACTTC.

V and J are TRBV7-2 and TRBJ2-5, with a weak D call TRBD2 (6 bases). This CDR3 contains 15 residues. Germline loops: CDR1 SGHTA, CDR2 FQGNSA. The ends were cut back, 4 bases at V and 2 bases at J, with 14 bases in the middle. CDR3 in amino acids: CASSSDGTAQETQYF. The CDR3 region has the DNA TGTGCCAGCAGCTCAGACGGGACTGCTCAAGAGACCCAGTACTTC.

The rearrangement uses TRBV7-2 and TRBJ1-1, with 7 bases aligning to TRBD1. The CDR3 has 16 residues. Germline values: CDR1 SGHTA, CDR2 FQGNSA. V lost 3 bases and J lost 0; bases outside the gene matches: 7. Here the CDR3 DNA reads TGTGCCAGCAGCTTGACAGGGCGCGGCATGAACACTGAAGCTTTCTTT. Amino acid sequence: CASSLTGRGMNTEAFF.

This clonotype was detected a few times. V gene TRBV12-3 or TRBV12-4 combines with J gene TRBJ1-4, with unresolved D. Deletions cut 1 base from V and 5 bases from J, with 14 bases between. The CDR3 runs to 16 residues. The CDR3 region has the DNA TGTGCCAGCAGTTTAGACGGCAGGTTGAAAAATGAAAAACTGTTTTTT. This encodes CASSLDGRLKNEKLFF.

V is TRBV3-1 and J is TRBJ1-4; D is undetermined. V was cut by 2 bases and J by 0 bases, with 4 bases left in between. Germline lookup yields CDR1 LGHDT and CDR2 YNNKEL (reference sequence). This CDR3 is 14 amino acids long. CDR3 region: CASSQTSTNEKLFF. As DNA, the CDR3 is TGTGCCAGCAGCCAAACATCAACTAATGAAAAACTGTTTTTT. Full variable domain (remainder filled in from reference TRBV3-1 and TRBJ1-4): DTAVSQTPKYLVTQMGNDKSIKCEQNLGHDTMYWYKQDSKKFLKIMFSYNNKELIINETVPNRFSPKSPDKAHLNLHINSLELGDSAVYFCASSQTSTNEKLFFGSGTQLSVL.

The table lists this clonotype with a few counts. The rearrangement uses TRBV7-2 and TRBJ2-4, with D maybe TRBD1 (5 bases). Germline V gene sequence: CDR1 SGHTA, CDR2 FQGNSA. V shed 0 bases and J shed 5 bases, with 11 bases lying between them. This CDR3 spans 15 amino acids. CDR3 bases: TGTGCCAGCAGCTTAGCATCCTGGGGCGAAAACATTCAGTACTTC. Translating gives CASSLASWGENIQYF.